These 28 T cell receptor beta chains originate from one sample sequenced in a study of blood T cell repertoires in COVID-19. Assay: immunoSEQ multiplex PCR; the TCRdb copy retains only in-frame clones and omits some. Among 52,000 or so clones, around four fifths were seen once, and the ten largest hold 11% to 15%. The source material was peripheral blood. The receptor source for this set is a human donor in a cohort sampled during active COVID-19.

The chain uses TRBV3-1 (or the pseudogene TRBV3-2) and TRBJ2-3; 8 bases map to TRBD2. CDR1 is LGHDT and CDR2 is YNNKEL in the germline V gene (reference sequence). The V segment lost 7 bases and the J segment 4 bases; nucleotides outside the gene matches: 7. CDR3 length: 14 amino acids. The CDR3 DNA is TGTGCCAGCACCTCTAGCGGGTTCTCAGATACGCAGTATTTT. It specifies CASTSSGFSDTQYF.

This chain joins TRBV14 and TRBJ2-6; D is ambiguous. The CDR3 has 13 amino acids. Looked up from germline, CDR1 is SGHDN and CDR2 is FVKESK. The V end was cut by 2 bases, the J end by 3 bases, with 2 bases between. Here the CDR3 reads CASSQYGANVLTF. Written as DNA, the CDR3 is TGTGCCAGCAGCCAATATGGGGCCAACGTCCTGACTTTC.

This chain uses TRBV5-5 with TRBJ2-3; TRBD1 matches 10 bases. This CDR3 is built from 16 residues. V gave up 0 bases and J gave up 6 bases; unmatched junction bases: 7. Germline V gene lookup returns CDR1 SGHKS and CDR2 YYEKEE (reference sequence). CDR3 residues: CASSLEDRGVMDTQYF. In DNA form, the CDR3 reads TGTGCCAGCAGCTTGGAGGACAGGGGGGTGATGGATACGCAGTATTTT.

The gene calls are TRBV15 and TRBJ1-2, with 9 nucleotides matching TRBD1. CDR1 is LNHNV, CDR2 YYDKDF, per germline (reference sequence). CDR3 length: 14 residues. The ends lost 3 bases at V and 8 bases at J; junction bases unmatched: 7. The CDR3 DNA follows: TGTGCCACCAGCAGCCGGGACAGGGTAAGCGGCTACACCTTC. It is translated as CATSSRDRVSGYTF. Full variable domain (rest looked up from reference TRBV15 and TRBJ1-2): DAMVIQNPRYQVTQFGKPVTLSCSQTLNHNVMYWYQQKSSQAPKLLFHYYDKDFNNEADTPDNFQSRRPNTSFCFLDIRSPGLGDTAMYLCATSSRDRVSGYTFGSGTRLTVV.

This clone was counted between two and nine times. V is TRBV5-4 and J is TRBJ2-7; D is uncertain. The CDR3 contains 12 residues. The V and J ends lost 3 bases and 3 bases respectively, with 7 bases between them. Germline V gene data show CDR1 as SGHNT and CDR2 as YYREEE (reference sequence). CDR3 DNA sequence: TGTGCCAGCAGCTCTGGAGTCTACGAGCAGTACTTC. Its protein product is CASSSGVYEQYF.

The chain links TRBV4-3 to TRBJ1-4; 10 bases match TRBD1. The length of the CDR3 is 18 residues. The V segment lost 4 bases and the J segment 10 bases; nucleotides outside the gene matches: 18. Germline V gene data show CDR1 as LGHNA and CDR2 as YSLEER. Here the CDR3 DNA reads TGCGCCAGCAGCCCCTCCACCTGGTCGGGGACAGGGGACGGAAAACTGTTTTTT. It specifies CASSPSTWSGTGDGKLFF.

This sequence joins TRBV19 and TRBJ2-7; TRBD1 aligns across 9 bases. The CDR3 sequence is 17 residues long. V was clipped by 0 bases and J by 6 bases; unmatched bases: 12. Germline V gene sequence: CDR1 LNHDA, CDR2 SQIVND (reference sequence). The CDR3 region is CASSIDAIGTGIAEQYF. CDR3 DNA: TGTGCCAGTAGTATAGATGCCATTGGGACAGGGATAGCCGAGCAGTACTTC. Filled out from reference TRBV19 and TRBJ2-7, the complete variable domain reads DGGITQSPKYLFRKEGQNVTLSCEQNLNHDAMYWYRQDPGQGLRLIYYSQIVNDFQKGDIAEGYSVSREKKESFPLTVTSAQKNPTAFYLCASSIDAIGTGIAEQYFGPGTRLTVT.

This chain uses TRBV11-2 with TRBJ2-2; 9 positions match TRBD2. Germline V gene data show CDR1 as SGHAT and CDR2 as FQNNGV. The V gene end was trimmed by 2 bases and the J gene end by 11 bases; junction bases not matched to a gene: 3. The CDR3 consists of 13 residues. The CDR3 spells CASSLLRGGELFF. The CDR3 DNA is TGTGCCAGCAGCTTATTGCGGGGGGGTGAGCTGTTTTTT.

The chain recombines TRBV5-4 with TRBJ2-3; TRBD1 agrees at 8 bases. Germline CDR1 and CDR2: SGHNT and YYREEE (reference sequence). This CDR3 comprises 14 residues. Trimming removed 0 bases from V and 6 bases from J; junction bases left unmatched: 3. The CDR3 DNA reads TGTGCCAGCAGCTTGGGGCAGGGGGCCGATACGCAGTATTTT. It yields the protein CASSLGQGADTQYF.

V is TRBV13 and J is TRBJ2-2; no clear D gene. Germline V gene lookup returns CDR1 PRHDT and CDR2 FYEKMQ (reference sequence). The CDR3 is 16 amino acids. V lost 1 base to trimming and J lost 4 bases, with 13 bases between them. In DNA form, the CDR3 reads TGTGCCAGCAGCTTAGTTCCTACGACGGGCACCGGGGAGCTGTTTTTT. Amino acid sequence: CASSLVPTTGTGELFF. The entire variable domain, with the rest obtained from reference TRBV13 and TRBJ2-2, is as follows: AAGVIQSPRHLIKEKRETATLKCYPIPRHDTVYWYQQGPGQDPQFLISFYEKMQSDKGSIPDRFSAQQFSDYHSELNMSSLELGDSALYFCASSLVPTTGTGELFFGEGSRLTVL.

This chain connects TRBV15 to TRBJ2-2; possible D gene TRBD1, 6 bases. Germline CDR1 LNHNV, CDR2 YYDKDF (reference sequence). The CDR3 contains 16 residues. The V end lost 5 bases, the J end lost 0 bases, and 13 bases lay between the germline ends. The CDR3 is CATSGRTEANTGELFF. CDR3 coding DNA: TGTGCCACCAGCGGACGGACAGAAGCGAACACCGGGGAGCTGTTTTTT.

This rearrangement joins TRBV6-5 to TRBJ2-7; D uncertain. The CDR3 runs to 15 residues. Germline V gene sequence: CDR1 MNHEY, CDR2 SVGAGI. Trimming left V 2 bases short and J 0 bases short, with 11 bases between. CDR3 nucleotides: TGTGCCAGCAGTTACGGCTCCTCTAGCTCCTACGAGCAGTACTTC. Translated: CASSYGSSSSYEQYF.

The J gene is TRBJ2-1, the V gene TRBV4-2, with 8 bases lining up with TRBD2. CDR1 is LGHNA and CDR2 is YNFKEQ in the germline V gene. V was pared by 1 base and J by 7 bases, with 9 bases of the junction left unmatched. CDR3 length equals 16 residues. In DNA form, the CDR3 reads TGTGCCAGCAGCCAAGGCGGGCTAGCGGGTCGGAATGAGCAGTTCTTC. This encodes CASSQGGLAGRNEQFF.

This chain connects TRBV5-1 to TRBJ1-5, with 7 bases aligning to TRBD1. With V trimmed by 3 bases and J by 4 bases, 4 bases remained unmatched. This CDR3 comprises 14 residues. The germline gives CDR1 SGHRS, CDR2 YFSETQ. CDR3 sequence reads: CASSSGQANQPQHF. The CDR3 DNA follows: TGCGCCAGCAGCTCAGGACAGGCAAATCAGCCCCAGCATTTT.

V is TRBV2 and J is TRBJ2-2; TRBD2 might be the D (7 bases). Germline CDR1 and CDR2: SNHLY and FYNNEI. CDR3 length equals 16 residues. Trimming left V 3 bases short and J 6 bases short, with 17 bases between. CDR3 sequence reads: CASSDWGGATPGELFF. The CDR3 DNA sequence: TGTGCCAGCAGTGATTGGGGGGGGGCGACCCCCGGGGAGCTGTTTTTT.

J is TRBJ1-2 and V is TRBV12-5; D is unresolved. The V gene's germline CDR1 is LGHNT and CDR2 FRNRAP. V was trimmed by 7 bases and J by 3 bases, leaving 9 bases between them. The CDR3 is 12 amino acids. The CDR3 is CASARGDYGYTF. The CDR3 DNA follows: TGTGCTAGTGCCCGGGGTGACTATGGCTACACCTTC.

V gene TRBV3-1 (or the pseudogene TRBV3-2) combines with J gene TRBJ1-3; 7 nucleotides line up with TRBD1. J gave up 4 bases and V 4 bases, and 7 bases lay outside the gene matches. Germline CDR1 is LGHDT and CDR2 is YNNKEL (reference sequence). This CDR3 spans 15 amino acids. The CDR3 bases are TGTGCCAGCAGCCCTGGGACAGCAGGCGGAAACACCATATATTTT. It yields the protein CASSPGTAGGNTIYF.

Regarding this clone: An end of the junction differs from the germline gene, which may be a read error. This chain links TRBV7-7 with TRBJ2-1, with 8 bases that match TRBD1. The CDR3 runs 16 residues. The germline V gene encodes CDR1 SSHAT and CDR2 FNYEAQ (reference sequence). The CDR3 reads CASSQIPGQAYNEQFF. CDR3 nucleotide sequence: TGTGCTAGCAGTCAAATACCGGGACAGGCCTACAATGAGCAGTTCTTC.

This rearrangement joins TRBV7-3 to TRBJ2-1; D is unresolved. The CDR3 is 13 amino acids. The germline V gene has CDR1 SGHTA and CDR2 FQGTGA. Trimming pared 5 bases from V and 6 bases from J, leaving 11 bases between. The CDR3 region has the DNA TGTGCCAGCAGCCTCTCGGAGCTCAATGAGCAGTTCTTC. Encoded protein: CASSLSELNEQFF.

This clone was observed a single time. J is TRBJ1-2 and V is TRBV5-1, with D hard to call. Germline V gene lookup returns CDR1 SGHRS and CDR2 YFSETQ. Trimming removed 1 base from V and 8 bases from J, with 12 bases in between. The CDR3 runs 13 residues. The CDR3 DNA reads TGCGCCAGCAGCTTGAACACAATTGTAGGCTACACCTTC. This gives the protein CASSLNTIVGYTF. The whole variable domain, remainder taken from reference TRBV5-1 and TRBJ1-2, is KAGVTQTPRYLIKTRGQQVTLSCSPISGHRSVSWYQQTPGQGLQFLFEYFSETQRNKGNFPGRFSGRQFSNSRSEMNVSTLELGDSALYLCASSLNTIVGYTFGSGTRLTVV.

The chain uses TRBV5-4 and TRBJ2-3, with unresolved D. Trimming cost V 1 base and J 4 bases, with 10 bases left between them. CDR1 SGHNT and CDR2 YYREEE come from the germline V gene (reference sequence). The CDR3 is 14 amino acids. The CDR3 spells CASSLRSPPDTQYF. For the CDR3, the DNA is TGTGCCAGCAGCTTGCGGTCACCCCCAGATACGCAGTATTTT.

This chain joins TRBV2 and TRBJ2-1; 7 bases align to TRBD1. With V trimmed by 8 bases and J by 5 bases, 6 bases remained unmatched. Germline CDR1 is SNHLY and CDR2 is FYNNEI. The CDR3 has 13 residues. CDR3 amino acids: CASSRGRNNEQFF. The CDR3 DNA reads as TGTGCCAGCTCGAGGGGGCGTAACAATGAGCAGTTCTTC.

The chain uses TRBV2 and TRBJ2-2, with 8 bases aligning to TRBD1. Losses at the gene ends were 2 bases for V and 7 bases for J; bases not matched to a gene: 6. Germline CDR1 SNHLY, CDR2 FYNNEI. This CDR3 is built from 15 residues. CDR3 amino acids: CASSEQGAVVGELFF. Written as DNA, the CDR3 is TGTGCCAGCAGTGAACAGGGGGCCGTTGTCGGGGAGCTGTTTTTT.

CDR3 residues: CATDAQRGMNTEAFF. The CDR3 nucleotides read TGTGCCACCGACGCCCAAAGGGGCATGAACACTGAAGCTTTCTTT. The rearrangement uses TRBV10-3 and TRBJ1-1, with D perhaps matching TRBD1 (5 bases). V was clipped by 10 bases and J by 0 bases, with 18 bases between them. The CDR3 length is 15 residues. CDR1 ENHRY and CDR2 SYGVKD come from the germline V gene.

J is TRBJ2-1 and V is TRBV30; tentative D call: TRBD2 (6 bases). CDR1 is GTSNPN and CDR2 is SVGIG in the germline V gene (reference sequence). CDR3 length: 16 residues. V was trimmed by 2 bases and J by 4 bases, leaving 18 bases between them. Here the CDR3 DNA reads TGTGCCTGGAGTCATCGTGGAGGGAGTAATTACAATGAGCAGTTCTTC. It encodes CAWSHRGGSNYNEQFF.

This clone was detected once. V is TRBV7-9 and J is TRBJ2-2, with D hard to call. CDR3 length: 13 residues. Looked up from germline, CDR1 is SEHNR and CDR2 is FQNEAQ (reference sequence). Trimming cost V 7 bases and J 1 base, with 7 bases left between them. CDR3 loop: CASKRRNTGELFF. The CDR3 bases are TGTGCCAGCAAAAGGAGGAACACCGGGGAGCTGTTTTTT.

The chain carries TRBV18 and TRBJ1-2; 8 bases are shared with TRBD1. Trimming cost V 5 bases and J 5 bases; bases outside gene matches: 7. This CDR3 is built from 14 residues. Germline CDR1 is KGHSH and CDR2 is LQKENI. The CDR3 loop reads CASSSGTGPYGYTF. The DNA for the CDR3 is TGTGCCAGCTCATCCGGGACAGGCCCTTATGGCTACACCTTC.

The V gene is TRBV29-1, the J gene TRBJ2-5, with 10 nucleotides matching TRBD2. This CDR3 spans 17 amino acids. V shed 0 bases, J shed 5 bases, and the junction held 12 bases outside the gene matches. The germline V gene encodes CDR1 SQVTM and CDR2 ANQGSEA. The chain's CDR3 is CSVEDHGAGGLLETQYF. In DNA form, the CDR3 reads TGCAGCGTTGAAGATCATGGAGCGGGGGGGCTTTTGGAGACCCAGTACTTC. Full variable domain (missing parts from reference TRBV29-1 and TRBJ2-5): SAVISQKPSRDICQRGTSLTIQCQVDSQVTMMFWYRQQPGQSLTLIATANQGSEATYESGFVIDKFPISRPNLTFSTLTVSNMSPEDSSIYLCSVEDHGAGGLLETQYFGPGTRLLVL.